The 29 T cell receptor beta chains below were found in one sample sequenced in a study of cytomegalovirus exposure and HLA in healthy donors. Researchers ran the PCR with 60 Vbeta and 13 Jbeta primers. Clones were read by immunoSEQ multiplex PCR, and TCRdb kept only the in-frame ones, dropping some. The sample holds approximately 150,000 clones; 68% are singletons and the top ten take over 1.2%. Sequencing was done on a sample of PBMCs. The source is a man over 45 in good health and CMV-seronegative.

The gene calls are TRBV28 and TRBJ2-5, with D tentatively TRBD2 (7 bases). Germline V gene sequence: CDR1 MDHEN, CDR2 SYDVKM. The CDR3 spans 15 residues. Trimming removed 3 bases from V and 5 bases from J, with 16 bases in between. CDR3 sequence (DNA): TGTGCCAGCAGTTTCAGTGGGGGGGCTCCCGAGACCCAGTACTTC. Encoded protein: CASSFSGGAPETQYF.

CDR3 protein: CASSPGIAKNIQYF. CDR3 DNA sequence: TGCGCCAGCAGCCCGGGAATAGCCAAAAACATTCAGTACTTC. The rearrangement joins TRBV5-1 to TRBJ2-4, with a possible D match to TRBD2 (5 bases). Deletions cut 4 bases from V and 0 bases from J, with 8 bases between. The V gene's germline CDR1 is SGHRS and CDR2 YFSETQ. CDR3 length: 14 amino acids.

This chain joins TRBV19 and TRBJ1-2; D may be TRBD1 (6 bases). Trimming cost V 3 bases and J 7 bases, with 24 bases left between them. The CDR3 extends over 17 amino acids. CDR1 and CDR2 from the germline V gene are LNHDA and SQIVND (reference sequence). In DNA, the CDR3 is TGTGCCAGTAGTATTACGGGTGTCTACAGGGTTGATGGTGGCTACACCTTC. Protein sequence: CASSITGVYRVDGGYTF.

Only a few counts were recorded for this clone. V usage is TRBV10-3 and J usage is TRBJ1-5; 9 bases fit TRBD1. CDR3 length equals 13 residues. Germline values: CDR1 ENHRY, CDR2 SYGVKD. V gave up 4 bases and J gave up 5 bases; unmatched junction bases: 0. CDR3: CAISGDRDQPQHF. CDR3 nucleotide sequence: TGTGCCATCAGTGGGGACAGGGATCAGCCCCAGCATTTT.

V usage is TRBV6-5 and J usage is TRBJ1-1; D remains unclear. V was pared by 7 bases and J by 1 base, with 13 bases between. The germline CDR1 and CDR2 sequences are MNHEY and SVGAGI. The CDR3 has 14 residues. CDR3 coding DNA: TGTGCCAGCACCTACTCCAGAGGGAACACTGAAGCTTTCTTT. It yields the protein CASTYSRGNTEAFF.

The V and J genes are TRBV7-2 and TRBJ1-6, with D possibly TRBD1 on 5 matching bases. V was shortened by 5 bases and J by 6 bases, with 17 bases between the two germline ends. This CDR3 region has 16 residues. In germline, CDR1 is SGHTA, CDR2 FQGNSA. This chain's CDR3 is CASSPEPGLTNSPLHF. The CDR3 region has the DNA TGTGCCAGCAGCCCAGAGCCGGGACTGACTAATTCACCCCTCCACTTT.

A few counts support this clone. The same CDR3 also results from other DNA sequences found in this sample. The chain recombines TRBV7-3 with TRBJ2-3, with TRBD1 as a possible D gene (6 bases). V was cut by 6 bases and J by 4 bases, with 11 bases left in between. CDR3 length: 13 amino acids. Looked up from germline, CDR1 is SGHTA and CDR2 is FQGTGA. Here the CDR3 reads CASSLKGADTQYF. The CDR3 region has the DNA TGTGCCAGCAGTTTGAAGGGGGCAGATACGCAGTATTTT.

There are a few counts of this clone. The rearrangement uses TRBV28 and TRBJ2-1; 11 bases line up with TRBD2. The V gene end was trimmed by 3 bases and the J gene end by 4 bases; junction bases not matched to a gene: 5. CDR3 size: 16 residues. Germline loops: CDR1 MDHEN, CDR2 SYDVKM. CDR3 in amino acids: CASSFGTSGFYNEQFF. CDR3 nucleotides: TGTGCCAGCAGTTTTGGGACTAGCGGCTTTTACAATGAGCAGTTCTTC.

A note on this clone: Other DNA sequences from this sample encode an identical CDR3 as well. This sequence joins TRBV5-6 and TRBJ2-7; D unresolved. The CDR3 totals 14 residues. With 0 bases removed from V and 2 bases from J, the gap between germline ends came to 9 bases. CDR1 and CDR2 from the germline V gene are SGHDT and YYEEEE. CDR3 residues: CASSLAFVPYEQYF. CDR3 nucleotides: TGTGCCAGCAGCTTGGCGTTCGTTCCCTACGAGCAGTACTTC.

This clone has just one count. The CDR3: CASSPGGMGGTIEAFF. CDR3 coding DNA: TGTGCCAGCAGCCCGGGAGGTATGGGGGGGACAATTGAAGCTTTCTTT. The genes are TRBV5-4 and TRBJ1-1; tentatively, D is TRBD1 (6 bases). The V gene lost 4 bases and the J gene lost 7 bases, with 23 bases spanning the gap. The CDR3 is 16 residues long. The germline V gene has CDR1 SGHNT and CDR2 YYREEE (reference sequence). Together with reference TRBV5-4 and TRBJ1-1, the CDR3 gives the full variable domain: ETGVTQSPTHLIKTRGQQVTLRCSSQSGHNTVSWYQQALGQGPQFIFQYYREEENGRGNFPPRFSGLQFPNYSSELNVNALELDDSALYLCASSPGGMGGTIEAFFGQGTRLTVV.

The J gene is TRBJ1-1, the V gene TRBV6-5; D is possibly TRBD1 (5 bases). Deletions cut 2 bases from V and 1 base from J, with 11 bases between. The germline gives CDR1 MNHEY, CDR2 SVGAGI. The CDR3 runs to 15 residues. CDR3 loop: CASSYQGSGNTEAFF. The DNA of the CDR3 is TGTGCCAGCAGTTACCAGGGTTCGGGGAACACTGAAGCTTTCTTT.

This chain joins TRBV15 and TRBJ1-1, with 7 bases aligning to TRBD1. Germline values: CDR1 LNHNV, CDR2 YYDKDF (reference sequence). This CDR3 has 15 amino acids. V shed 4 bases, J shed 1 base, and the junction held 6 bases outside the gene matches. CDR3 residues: CATSTRQGSNTEAFF. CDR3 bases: TGTGCCACCAGCACCCGACAGGGCTCGAACACTGAAGCTTTCTTT.

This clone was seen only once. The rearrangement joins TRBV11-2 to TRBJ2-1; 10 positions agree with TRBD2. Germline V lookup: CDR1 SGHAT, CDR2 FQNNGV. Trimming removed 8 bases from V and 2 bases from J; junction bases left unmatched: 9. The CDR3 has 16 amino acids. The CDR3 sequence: CASGSLAGGTYNEQFF. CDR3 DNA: TGTGCCAGCGGGTCCTTAGCGGGGGGTACCTACAATGAGCAGTTCTTC.

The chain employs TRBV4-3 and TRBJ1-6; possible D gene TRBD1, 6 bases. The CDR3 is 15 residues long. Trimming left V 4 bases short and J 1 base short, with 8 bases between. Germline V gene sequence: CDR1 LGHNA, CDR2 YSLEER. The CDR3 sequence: CASSPQGSYNSPLHF. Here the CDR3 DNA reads TGCGCCAGCAGCCCACAGGGATCCTATAATTCACCCCTCCACTTT.

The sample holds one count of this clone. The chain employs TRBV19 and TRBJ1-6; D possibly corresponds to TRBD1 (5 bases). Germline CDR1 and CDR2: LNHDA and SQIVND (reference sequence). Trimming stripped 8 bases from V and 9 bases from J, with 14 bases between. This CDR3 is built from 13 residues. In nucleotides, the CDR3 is TGTGCCAGTCTAGGGGCGCGCGGTTCACCCCTCCACTTT. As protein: CASLGARGSPLHF.

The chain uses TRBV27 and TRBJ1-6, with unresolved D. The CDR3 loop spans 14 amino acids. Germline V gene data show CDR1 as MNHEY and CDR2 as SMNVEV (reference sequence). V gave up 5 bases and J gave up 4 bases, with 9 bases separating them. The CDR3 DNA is TGTGCCAGCAGTGTCCGGGAATATAATTCACCCCTCCACTTT. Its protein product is CASSVREYNSPLHF.

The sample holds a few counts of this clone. The CDR3 nucleotides are TGTGCCAGCACCCGTAGACAGGGCTATGAGGCTTTCTTT. Translating it yields CASTRRQGYEAFF. This rearrangement joins TRBV6-5 to TRBJ1-1; 7 nucleotides match TRBD1. Germline V gene data show CDR1 as MNHEY and CDR2 as SVGAGI. With V trimmed by 7 bases and J by 11 bases, 13 bases remained unmatched. The CDR3 length is 13 residues.

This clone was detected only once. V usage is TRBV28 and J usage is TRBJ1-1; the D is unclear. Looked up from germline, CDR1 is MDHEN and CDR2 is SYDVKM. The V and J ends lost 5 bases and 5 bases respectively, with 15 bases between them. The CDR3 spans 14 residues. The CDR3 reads CASSPPQRETEAFF. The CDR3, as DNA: TGTGCCAGCAGTCCCCCTCAAAGGGAGACTGAAGCTTTCTTT.

The CDR3 DNA reads as TGTGCCAGCAGCGGTACCGGGACAATGACCAGACTCTACGAGCAGTACTTC. As protein: CASSGTGTMTRLYEQYF. The chain joins TRBV12-1 to TRBJ2-7; the D call TRBD1 from the table was never checked on the DNA. TRBV12-1 constitutes a pseudogene. The length of the CDR3 is 17 residues.

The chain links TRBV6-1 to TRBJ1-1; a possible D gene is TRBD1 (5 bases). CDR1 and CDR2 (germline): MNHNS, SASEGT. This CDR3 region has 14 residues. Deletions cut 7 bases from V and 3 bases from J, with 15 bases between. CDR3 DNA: TGTGCCAGCATTAATGGACGGGGGTACACTGAAGCTTTCTTT. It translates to CASINGRGYTEAFF.

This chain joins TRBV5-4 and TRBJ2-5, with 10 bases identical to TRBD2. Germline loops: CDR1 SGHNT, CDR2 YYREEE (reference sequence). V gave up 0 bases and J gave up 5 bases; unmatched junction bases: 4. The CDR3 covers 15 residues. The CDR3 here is CASSLAPAGGETQYF. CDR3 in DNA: TGTGCCAGCAGCTTGGCCCCAGCGGGGGGGGAGACCCAGTACTTC.

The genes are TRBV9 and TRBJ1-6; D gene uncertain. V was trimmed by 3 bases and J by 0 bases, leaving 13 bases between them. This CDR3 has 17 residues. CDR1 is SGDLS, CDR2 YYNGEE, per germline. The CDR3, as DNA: TGTGCCAGCAGCGCTATACGGGGAAACTCCTATAATTCACCCCTCCACTTT. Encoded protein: CASSAIRGNSYNSPLHF.

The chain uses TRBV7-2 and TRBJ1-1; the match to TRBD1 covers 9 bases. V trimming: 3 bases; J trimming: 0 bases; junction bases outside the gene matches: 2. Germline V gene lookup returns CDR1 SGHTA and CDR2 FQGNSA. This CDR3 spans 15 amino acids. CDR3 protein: CASSFRTGVNTEAFF. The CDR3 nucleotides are TGTGCCAGCAGCTTTCGGACAGGGGTGAACACTGAAGCTTTCTTT.

CDR3 sequence: CASSWTGTGITGELFF. DNA for the CDR3: TGTGCCAGCAGCTGGACCGGGACAGGGATTACCGGGGAGCTGTTTTTT. The rearrangement joins TRBV11-3 to TRBJ2-2; 9 positions agree with TRBD1. V lost 4 bases and J lost 5; bases outside the gene matches: 8. The CDR3 spans 16 residues. Germline CDR1 reads SGHNT; CDR2 reads YENEEA.

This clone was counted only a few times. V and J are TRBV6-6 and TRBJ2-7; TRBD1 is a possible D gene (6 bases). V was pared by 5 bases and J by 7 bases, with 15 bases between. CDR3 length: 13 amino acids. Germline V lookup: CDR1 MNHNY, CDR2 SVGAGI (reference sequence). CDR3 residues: CASSPRTVVEQYF. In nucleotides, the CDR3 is TGTGCCAGCAGTCCCCGGACAGTTGTGGAGCAGTACTTC.

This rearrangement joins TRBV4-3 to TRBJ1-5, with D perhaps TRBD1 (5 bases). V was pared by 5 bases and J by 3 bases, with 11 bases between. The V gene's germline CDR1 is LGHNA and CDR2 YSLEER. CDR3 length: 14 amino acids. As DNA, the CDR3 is TGCGCCAGCAGCACACGACAGTTCAATCAGCCCCAGCATTTT. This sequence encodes CASSTRQFNQPQHF.

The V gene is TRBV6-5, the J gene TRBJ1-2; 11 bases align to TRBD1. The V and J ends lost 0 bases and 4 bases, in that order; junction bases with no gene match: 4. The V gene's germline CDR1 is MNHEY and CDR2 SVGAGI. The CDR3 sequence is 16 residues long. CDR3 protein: CASSYSGQGVSYGYTF. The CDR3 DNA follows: TGTGCCAGCAGTTACTCGGGACAGGGGGTTAGCTATGGCTACACCTTC.

CDR3 sequence (DNA): TGTGCCAGCTCACCACCGGACAGGGCTGGGGATACGCAGTATTTT. The encoded protein is CASSPPDRAGDTQYF. This chain connects TRBV18 to TRBJ2-3, with 8 nucleotides matching TRBD1. Germline V lookup: CDR1 KGHSH, CDR2 LQKENI. The CDR3 sequence is 15 residues long. J lost 6 bases, V lost 0 bases, and 5 bases had no gene match.

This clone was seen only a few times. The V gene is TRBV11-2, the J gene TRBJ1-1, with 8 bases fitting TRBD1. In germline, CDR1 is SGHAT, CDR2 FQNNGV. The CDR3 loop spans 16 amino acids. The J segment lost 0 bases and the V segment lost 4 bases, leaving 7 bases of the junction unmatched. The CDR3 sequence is CASSSRGRILNTEAFF. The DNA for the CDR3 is TGTGCCAGCAGCTCCAGGGGGCGCATTCTGAACACTGAAGCTTTCTTT.